This is a list of T cell receptor beta chains from one sample in a study of blood T cell repertoires in COVID-19. Produced via immunoSEQ multiplex PCR; TCRdb's table is partial and in-frame only. In the table there are around 360,000 clones, about 89% of which are singletons. The sequencing input was PBMCs or T cells enriched from blood (not recorded which). These receptors came from a man aged 35-49 years in a cohort exposed to, infected with or recovered from COVID-19 (not recorded which). CDR3s include the opening cysteine and the closing phenylalanine or tryptophan. D genes are given only for firm matches. Size is omitted from some rows. Given values are once, few, many or a class for expanded clones.

j_gene,d_gene,abundance,v_gene,CDR3aa,CDR3nt
TRBJ2-5,TRBD2,once,TRBV7-9,CASSFGVAGVQETQYF,TGTGCCAGCAGCTTCGGGGTAGCGGGGGTACAAGAGACCCAGTACTTC
TRBJ2-6,NA,NA,TRBV11-2,CASSFYPSTAYSGANVLTF,TGTGCCAGCAGCTTTTATCCTTCGACAGCCTACTCTGGGGCCAACGTCCTGACTTTC
TRBJ1-1,NA,NA,TRBV4-1,CASSQDTRQVNTEAFF,TGCGCCAGCAGCCAAGATACCCGACAGGTGAACACTGAAGCTTTCTTT
TRBJ1-5,TRBD1,few,TRBV5-3,CARSPDYRGRRGHQPQHF,TGTGCCAGAAGTCCCGATTACAGGGGCCGGAGAGGTCATCAGCCCCAGCATTTT
TRBJ1-1,TRBD1,NA,TRBV19,CASSRGTGVNTEAFF,TGTGCCAGTAGTAGAGGGACAGGGGTTAACACTGAAGCTTTCTTT
TRBJ1-4,TRBD1,NA,TRBV5-5,CASSLNPGTGNEKLFF,TGTGCCAGCAGCTTAAACCCCGGGACAGGGAATGAAAAACTGTTTTTT
TRBJ2-7,NA,NA,TRBV27,CASSIGGGEQYF,TGTGCCAGCAGCATCGGAGGAGGCGAGCAGTACTTC
TRBJ1-1,NA,NA,TRBV19,CASSTGVNTEAFF,TGTGCCAGTAGTACAGGGGTGAACACTGAAGCTTTCTTT
TRBJ2-2,NA,NA,TRBV10-1,CASSESRLRGFSGELFF,TGCGCCAGCAGTGAGTCGAGGCTCCGAGGCTTTTCCGGGGAGCTGTTTTTT
TRBJ1-2,TRBD1,NA,TRBV6-5,CASSVQGYGYTF,TGTGCCAGCAGCGTACAGGGGTACGGCTACACCTTC
TRBJ1-1,NA,many,TRBV7-9,CASSLQFTEAFF,TGTGCCAGCAGCTTACAGTTCACTGAAGCTTTCTTT
TRBJ2-1,NA,NA,TRBV11-2,CASLGAEYNEQFF,TGTGCCAGCCTTGGGGCCGAATACAATGAGCAGTTCTTC
TRBJ1-5,NA,NA,TRBV19,CASSPDNGQPQHF,TGTGCCAGTAGTCCCGACAATGGCCAGCCCCAGCATTTT
TRBJ1-2,TRBD1,NA,TRBV5-1,CASSQQGAGTVYGYTF,TGCGCCAGCAGTCAACAGGGGGCTGGGACTGTCTATGGCTACACCTTC
TRBJ1-1,NA,NA,TRBV2,CASTTVENTEAFF,TGTGCCAGCACCACGGTCGAGAACACTGAAGCTTTCTTT
TRBJ1-2,NA,NA,TRBV19,CASSTVWEGSYGYTF,TGTGCCAGTAGTACGGTTTGGGAGGGGAGCTATGGCTACACCTTC
TRBJ1-2,NA,NA,TRBV19,CASSMAGGYTF,TGTGCCAGTAGTATGGCCGGGGGCTACACCTTC
TRBJ2-3,TRBD1,NA,TRBV19,CASSGQGVSDTQYF,TGTGCCAGCTCGGGACAGGGGGTGTCAGATACGCAGTATTTT
TRBJ2-3,NA,NA,TRBV27,CASSFVSTDTQYF,TGTGCCAGCAGTTTTGTAAGCACAGATACGCAGTATTTT
TRBJ2-2,NA,NA,TRBV5-6,CASSLSSGELFF,TGTGCCAGCAGCTTGTCATCCGGGGAGCTGTTTTTT
TRBJ2-3,NA,NA,TRBV7-6,CASSLRDTQYF,TGTGCCAGCAGCTTGAGGGATACGCAGTATTTT
TRBJ2-7,NA,NA,TRBV20-1,CSARQVEQYF,TGCAGTGCTAGACAGGTTGAGCAGTACTTC
TRBJ1-1,NA,NA,TRBV10-3,CAIGGGAVTEAFF,TGTGCCATCGGAGGAGGTGCGGTCACTGAAGCTTTCTTT
TRBJ1-5,NA,NA,TRBV18,CASSPAGNQPQHF,TGTGCCAGCTCACCAGCGGGCAATCAGCCCCAGCATTTT
TRBJ2-1,TRBD2,NA,TRBV5-6,CASSLAASGFYEQFF,TGTGCCAGCAGCTTGGCGGCTAGCGGTTTCTATGAGCAGTTCTTC
TRBJ2-7,NA,NA,TRBV7-8,CASSTGSGVIYEQYF,TGTGCCAGCAGCACAGGCTCGGGGGTGATCTACGAGCAGTACTTC
TRBJ2-1,TRBD2,once,TRBV28,CASSSPSGGAYNEQFF,TGTGCCAGCAGTTCCCCGAGCGGGGGCGCCTACAATGAGCAGTTCTTC
TRBJ1-1,TRBD1,once,TRBV18,CASSPDRGFYTEAFF,TGTGCCAGCTCACCAGACAGGGGGTTTTACACTGAAGCTTTCTTT
TRBJ1-4,NA,few,TRBV18,CASSRGTGTNEKLFF,TGTGCCAGCTCACGGGGTACGGGGACTAATGAAAAACTGTTTTTT
TRBJ1-5,NA,NA,TRBV7-2,CASSLVGGVDQPQHF,TGTGCCAGCAGCTTAGTTGGAGGGGTTGATCAGCCCCAGCATTTT
TRBJ1-2,NA,once,TRBV6-1,CASSEARGQSNYGYTF,TGTGCCAGCAGTGAAGCGCGGGGTCAGTCTAACTATGGCTACACCTTC
TRBJ2-3,NA,NA,TRBV5-1,CASSPPSTDTQYF,TGCGCCAGCAGCCCTCCCAGCACAGATACGCAGTATTTT
TRBJ2-4,NA,NA,TRBV6-1,CASSEALSTDIQYF,TGTGCCAGCAGTGAAGCCCTTTCTACGGACATTCAGTACTTC
TRBJ1-2,TRBD1,NA,TRBV28,CASSRTDRGEDGYTF,TGTGCCAGCAGTCGTACCGACAGGGGAGAAGATGGCTACACCTTC
TRBJ1-1,NA,NA,TRBV7-9,CASSVPRGENTEAFF,TGTGCCAGCAGCGTCCCCAGGGGTGAGAACACTGAAGCTTTCTTT
TRBJ2-1,TRBD2,once,TRBV27,CASSLSRGLANNEQFF,TGTGCCAGCAGTTTAAGCCGCGGACTAGCAAATAATGAGCAGTTCTTC
TRBJ1-5,TRBD1,NA,TRBV18,CASSTGEDQPQHF,TGTGCCAGCTCAACAGGGGAAGATCAGCCCCAGCATTTT
TRBJ1-1,NA,NA,TRBV7-8,CASSLIWASTEAFF,TGTGCCAGCAGCTTAATCTGGGCCTCCACTGAAGCTTTCTTT
TRBJ2-7,NA,NA,TRBV5-1,CASSLGTSGYEQYF,TGCGCCAGCAGCTTGGGTACTAGTGGGTACGAGCAGTACTTC
TRBJ1-1,NA,NA,TRBV29-1,CSSNGRANTEAFF,TGCAGCTCAAATGGGAGGGCGAACACTGAAGCTTTCTTT
TRBJ2-1,TRBD2,NA,TRBV10-1,CASSAGTSGRARDEQFF,TGCGCCAGCTCAGCGGGGACTAGCGGGAGGGCTAGGGATGAGCAGTTCTTC
TRBJ1-6,NA,NA,TRBV2,CASSELQGSYNSPLHF,TGTGCCAGCAGTGAGCTCCAGGGGTCCTATAATTCACCCCTCCACTTT
TRBJ1-2,NA,NA,TRBV5-1,CASRSSVNYGYTF,TGCGCCAGCAGAAGTTCGGTCAACTATGGCTACACCTTC
TRBJ2-6,NA,once,TRBV3-1/TRBV3-2,CASKPGSGANVLTF,TGTGCCAGCAAGCCGGGTTCTGGGGCCAACGTCCTGACTTTC
TRBJ1-6,NA,NA,TRBV24-1,CATSDEELPYNSPLHF,TGTGCCACCAGTGATGAGGAGTTGCCCTATAATTCACCCCTCCACTTT
TRBJ2-1,NA,NA,TRBV10-3,CAIRTGAASGTSLHEQFF,TGTGCCATCAGGACAGGGGCCGCATCCGGGACTAGCCTGCATGAGCAGTTCTTC
TRBJ2-7,TRBD1,NA,TRBV4-2,CASSQGGTGVDEQYF,TGTGCCAGCAGCCAGGGTGGGACAGGGGTGGACGAGCAGTACTTC
TRBJ2-3,TRBD2,NA,TRBV6-6,CASLSTSGSTDTQYF,TGTGCCAGCCTTTCTACTAGCGGCTCCACAGATACGCAGTATTTT
TRBJ2-3,NA,NA,TRBV20-1,CSASSVFSTDTQYF,TGCAGTGCTAGTAGCGTGTTTAGCACAGATACGCAGTATTTT